The clone carrying this T cell receptor (beta chain) was seen at least ten times. As to time point: persistent/refractory GD, antithyroid drugs over 5 years with positive TRAb. RNA from PBMCs was the source of the TCR library. Arm-PCR of CDR3 regions and iRepertoire HTBI primers were used to build TCR beta libraries. MiXCR, run by TCRdb on the multiplex PCR reads, gives a single entry per CDR3 protein. The table has some 440,000 distinct CDR3 sequences, 20% to 25% seen once. These data belong to a study of regulatory T cells in long-lasting Graves disease. About the study: The study counted Graves' disease as persistent given over 5 years of antithyroid drugs and positive TSH receptor antibodies.

The sample here was peripheral blood mononuclear cells (PBMCs), taken when the disease was refractory, from a patient treated with antithyroid drugs. The clonotype comes from a female donor with Graves disease.

This chain's CDR3 is CASSLDSGAALNTEAFF. The CDR3 bases are TGCGCCAGCAGCTTGGACAGTGGAGCCGCCTTGAACACTGAAGCTTTCTTT. The V call is TRBV5-1, the J call TRBJ1-1; D unclear. Germline CDR1 and CDR2: SGHRS and YFSETQ. CDR3 length equals 17 residues. The V and J ends lost 0 bases and 0 bases respectively, with 15 bases between them.